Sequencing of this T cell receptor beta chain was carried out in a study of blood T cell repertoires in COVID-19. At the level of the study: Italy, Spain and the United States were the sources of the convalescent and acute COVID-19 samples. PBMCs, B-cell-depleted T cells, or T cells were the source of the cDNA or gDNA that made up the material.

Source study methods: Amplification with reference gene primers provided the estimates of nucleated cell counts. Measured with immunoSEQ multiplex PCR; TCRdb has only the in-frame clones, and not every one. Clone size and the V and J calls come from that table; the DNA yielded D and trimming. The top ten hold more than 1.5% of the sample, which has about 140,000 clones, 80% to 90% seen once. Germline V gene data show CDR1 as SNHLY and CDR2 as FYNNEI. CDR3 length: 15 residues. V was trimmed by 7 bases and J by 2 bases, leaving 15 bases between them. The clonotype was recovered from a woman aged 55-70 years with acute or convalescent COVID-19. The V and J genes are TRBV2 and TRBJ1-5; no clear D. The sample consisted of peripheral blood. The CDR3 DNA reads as TGTGCCAGCATGGTCGAGGCTTATGGCAATCAGCCCCAGCATTTT. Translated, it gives CASMVEAYGNQPQHF.